This TCR beta chain was profiled in a study of somatic mutations in cytotoxic T cells in rheumatoid arthritis. Notes on the study in general: The study found no significant difference in CD8+ T-cell clonality between rheumatoid arthritis patients and age-matched healthy controls.

Profiling relied on immunoSEQ multiplex PCR, and the TCRdb table lists in-frame clones only, not all of them. Of 4,000 to 4,500 clones detected, around three quarters appear once; the ten largest clones hold around 7%. Remarks on this clone: The antigen is not known.

This sequence originates from an adult with rheumatoid arthritis. Sequencing was carried out using CD8+ T cells sorted from blood.

CDR3 DNA sequence: TGCGCCAGCAGCTTGGGCGTGTGGGAGGCCTCGCAGGGGACACGCGAAAAACTGTTTTTT. This sequence encodes CASSLGVWEASQGTREKLFF. The chain combines TRBV5-1 with TRBJ1-4; the D gene is possibly TRBD1 (6 bases). The V end lost 0 bases, the J end lost 8 bases, and 29 bases lay between the germline ends. Germline CDR1 reads SGHRS; CDR2 reads YFSETQ. The CDR3 extends over 20 amino acids. Full variable domain (remainder filled in from reference TRBV5-1 and TRBJ1-4): KAGVTQTPRYLIKTRGQQVTLSCSPISGHRSVSWYQQTPGQGLQFLFEYFSETQRNKGNFPGRFSGRQFSNSRSEMNVSTLELGDSALYLCASSLGVWEASQGTREKLFFGSGTQLSVL.